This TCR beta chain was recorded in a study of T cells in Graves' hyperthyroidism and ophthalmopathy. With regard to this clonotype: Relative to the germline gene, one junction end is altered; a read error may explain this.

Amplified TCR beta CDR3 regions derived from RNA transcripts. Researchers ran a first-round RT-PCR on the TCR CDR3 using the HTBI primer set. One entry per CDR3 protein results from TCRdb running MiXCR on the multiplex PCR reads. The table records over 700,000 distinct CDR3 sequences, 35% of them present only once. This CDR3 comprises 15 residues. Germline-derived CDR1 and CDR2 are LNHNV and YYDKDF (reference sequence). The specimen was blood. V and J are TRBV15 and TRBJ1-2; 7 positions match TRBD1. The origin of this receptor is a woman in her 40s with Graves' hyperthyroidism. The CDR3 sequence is CATSREGASSYGCTF. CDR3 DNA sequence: TGTGCCACCAGCAGGGAGGGGGCGAGTTCCTATGGCTGCACCTTC.